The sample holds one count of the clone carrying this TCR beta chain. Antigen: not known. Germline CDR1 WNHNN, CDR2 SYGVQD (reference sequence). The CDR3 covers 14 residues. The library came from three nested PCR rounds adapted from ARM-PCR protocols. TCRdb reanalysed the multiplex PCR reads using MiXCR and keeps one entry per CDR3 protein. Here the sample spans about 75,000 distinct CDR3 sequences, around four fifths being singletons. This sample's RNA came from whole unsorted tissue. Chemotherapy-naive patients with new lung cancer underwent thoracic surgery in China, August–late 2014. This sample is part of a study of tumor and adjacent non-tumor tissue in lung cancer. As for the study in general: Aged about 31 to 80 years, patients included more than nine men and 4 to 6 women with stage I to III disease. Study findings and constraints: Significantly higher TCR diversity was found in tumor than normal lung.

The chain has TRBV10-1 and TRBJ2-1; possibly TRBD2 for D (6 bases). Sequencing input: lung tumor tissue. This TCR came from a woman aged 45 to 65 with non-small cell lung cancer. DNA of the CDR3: TGCACCAATATCCTGTCGGGAGATGACAATGAGCAGTTCTTC. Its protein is CTNILSGDDNEQFF.